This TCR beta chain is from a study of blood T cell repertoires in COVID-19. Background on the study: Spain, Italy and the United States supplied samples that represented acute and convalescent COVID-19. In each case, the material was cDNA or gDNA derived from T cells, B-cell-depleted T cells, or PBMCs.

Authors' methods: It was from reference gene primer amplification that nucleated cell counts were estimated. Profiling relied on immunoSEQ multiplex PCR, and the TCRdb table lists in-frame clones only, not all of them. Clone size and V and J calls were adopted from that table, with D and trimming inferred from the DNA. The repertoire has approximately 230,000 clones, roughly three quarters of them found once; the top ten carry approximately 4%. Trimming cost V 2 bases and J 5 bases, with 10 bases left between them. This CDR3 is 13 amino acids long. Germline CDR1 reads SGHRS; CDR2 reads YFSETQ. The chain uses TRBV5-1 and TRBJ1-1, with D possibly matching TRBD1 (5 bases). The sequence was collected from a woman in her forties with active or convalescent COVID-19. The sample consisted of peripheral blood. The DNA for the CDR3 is TGCGCCAGCAGCTTCTCAGGGTCGACTGAAGCTTTCTTT. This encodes CASSFSGSTEAFF.